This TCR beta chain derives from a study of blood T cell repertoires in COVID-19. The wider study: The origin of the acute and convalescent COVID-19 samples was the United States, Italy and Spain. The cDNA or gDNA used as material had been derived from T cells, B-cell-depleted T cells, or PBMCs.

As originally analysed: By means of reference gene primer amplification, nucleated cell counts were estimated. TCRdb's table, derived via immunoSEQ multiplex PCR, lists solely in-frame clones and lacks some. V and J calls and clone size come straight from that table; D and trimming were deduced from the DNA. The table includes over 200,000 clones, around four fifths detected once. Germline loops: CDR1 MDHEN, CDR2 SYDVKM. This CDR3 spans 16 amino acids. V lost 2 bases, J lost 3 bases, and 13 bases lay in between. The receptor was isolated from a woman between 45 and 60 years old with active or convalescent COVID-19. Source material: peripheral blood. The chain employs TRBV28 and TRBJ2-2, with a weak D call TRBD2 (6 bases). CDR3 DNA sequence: TGTGCCAGCAGTTTACTCGCGGGGTTGGACACCGGGGAGCTGTTTTTT. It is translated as CASSLLAGLDTGELFF.